This T cell receptor beta chain was found in a study of blood T cell repertoires in COVID-19. This clone came up a few times. The germline gives CDR1 MRHNA, CDR2 SNTAGT. The CDR3 loop spans 13 amino acids. Trimming shortened V by 4 bases and J by 1 base, and 7 bases separated the two germline ends. Sequencing used immunoSEQ multiplex PCR; TCRdb keeps in-frame clones, though not all of them. The table includes tens of thousands of clones, about 82% detected once. This receptor was obtained from a man between 50 and 59 years old with COVID-19, enrolled during active disease. The chain combines TRBV6-4 with TRBJ1-1; D ambiguous. Sequencing was done on a sample of peripheral blood. The CDR3 nucleotides are TGTGCCAGCAGTGTCACAGAGAACACTGAAGCTTTCTTT. This encodes CASSVTENTEAFF.